One and the same sample provided the 17 T cell receptor beta chains below, sequenced in a study of cytomegalovirus exposure and HLA in healthy donors. The PCR used 60 Vbeta and 13 Jbeta primers. TCRdb's copy holds only in-frame clones and misses some; the assay was immunoSEQ multiplex PCR. The table has 150,000 to 200,000 clones, around 80% seen once; the top ten hold approximately 2.4%. What was sequenced was PBMCs. These receptors all stem from a woman aged 45-59 years in good health and CMV-seronegative.

A single count supports this clone. The chain carries TRBV6-1 and TRBJ2-7, with D maybe TRBD2 (6 bases). Per germline, CDR1 MNHNS and CDR2 SASEGT. V gave up 4 bases and J gave up 7 bases, with 17 bases separating them. The length of the CDR3 is 14 residues. CDR3 amino acids: CASSGPGLSGEQYF. CDR3 sequence (DNA): TGTGCCAGCAGTGGCCCGGGACTTTCGGGGGAGCAGTACTTC.

The chain employs TRBV19 and TRBJ1-1; D not certain. This CDR3 has 11 residues. Germline V lookup: CDR1 LNHDA, CDR2 SQIVND (reference sequence). Trimming left V 4 bases short and J 7 bases short, with 7 bases between. In DNA form, the CDR3 reads TGTGCCAGTAGTACAGCGGGTGAAGCTTTCTTT. It is translated as CASSTAGEAFF.

This rearrangement joins TRBV9 to TRBJ2-7, with TRBD1 as a possible D gene (6 bases). V lost 4 bases and J lost 0, with 14 bases in between. CDR1 SGDLS and CDR2 YYNGEE come from the germline V gene. The CDR3 covers 15 residues. CDR3 residues: CASSPRAGASYEQYF. The DNA of the CDR3 is TGTGCCAGCAGCCCGAGGGCAGGGGCCTCCTACGAGCAGTACTTC. The whole variable domain, remainder taken from reference TRBV9 and TRBJ2-7, is DSGVTQTPKHLITATGQRVTLRCSPRSGDLSVYWYQQSLDQGLQFLIQYYNGEERAKGNILERFSAQQFPDLHSELNLSSLELGDSALYFCASSPRAGASYEQYFGPGTRLTVT.

This rearrangement joins TRBV7-2 to TRBJ2-3, with 8 nucleotides matching TRBD1. Per the germline V gene, CDR1 is SGHTA and CDR2 is FQGNSA. Germline trimming cut 3 bases from V and 5 bases from J; bases unmatched to any gene: 7. This CDR3 is built from 15 residues. For the CDR3, the DNA is TGTGCCAGCAGCTTGGGACAGGCGGGGTTAGATACGCAGTATTTT. Translated: CASSLGQAGLDTQYF. Based on the CDR3 plus reference TRBV7-2 and TRBJ2-3, the full variable domain is GAGVSQSPSNKVTEKGKDVELRCDPISGHTALYWYRQSLGQGLEFLIYFQGNSAPDKSGLPSDRFSAERTGGSVSTLTIQRTQQEDSAVYLCASSLGQAGLDTQYFGPGTRLTVL.

Note on this clone: At the DNA level, this CDR3 is encoded by other sequences in the same sample as well. The chain uses TRBV6-5 and TRBJ1-1, with 7 bases aligning to TRBD1. The CDR3 runs to 14 residues. Losses at the gene ends were 6 bases for V and 7 bases for J; bases not matched to a gene: 11. In germline, CDR1 is MNHEY, CDR2 SVGAGI. In DNA, the CDR3 is TGTGCCAGCAGCATTGACAGGGTTTCTATTGAAGCTTTCTTT. Translated: CASSIDRVSIEAFF.

This clone was picked up one time. One end of the junction does not line up with germline, which may come from a read error. J is TRBJ2-5 and V is TRBV28, with D possibly TRBD2 on 6 matching bases. From germline, CDR1 is MDHEN and CDR2 SYDVKM. This CDR3 has 13 residues. The CDR3 DNA reads as TGTGCCGGCAGTTTATCGGGGGTGGGGACCCAGTACTTC. This encodes CAGSLSGVGTQYF.

The chain links TRBV30 to TRBJ1-5, with 8 bases matching TRBD1. J gave up 7 bases and V 1 base, and 6 bases lay outside the gene matches. From germline, CDR1 is GTSNPN and CDR2 SVGIG (reference sequence). The CDR3 is 14 residues long. CDR3 bases: TGTGCCTGGAGTGGGACAGGGATTCGACAGCCCCAGCATTTT. Translating it yields CAWSGTGIRQPQHF.

The rearrangement joins TRBV6-5 to TRBJ2-7; possible D gene TRBD1, 6 bases. Trimming removed 6 bases at V and 5 bases at J, with 14 bases between. Per the germline V gene, CDR1 is MNHEY and CDR2 is SVGAGI. There are 13 residues in the CDR3. The CDR3 bases are TGTGCCAGCAGGTCAACAGGGTCCCACGAGCAGTACTTC. Amino acid sequence: CASRSTGSHEQYF.

This chain joins TRBV2 and TRBJ2-3; D might be TRBD2 (6 bases). V was cut by 8 bases and J by 1 base, with 16 bases left in between. The germline V gene has CDR1 SNHLY and CDR2 FYNNEI. The CDR3 spans 15 residues. The chain's CDR3 is CASPVGGLGTDTQYF. The CDR3 bases are TGTGCCAGCCCCGTCGGGGGTCTCGGCACAGATACGCAGTATTTT.

The gene calls are TRBV5-5 and TRBJ2-6; a possible D gene is TRBD2 (6 bases). This CDR3 is built from 19 residues. Germline CDR1 is SGHKS and CDR2 is YYEKEE (reference sequence). The ends were cut back, 2 bases at V and 0 bases at J, with 18 bases in the middle. CDR3 DNA sequence: TGTGCCAGCAGCTTAGCAGGAGGAGGGATGGGCTCTGGGGCCAACGTCCTGACTTTC. Protein product: CASSLAGGGMGSGANVLTF.

This clone has only a few counts. This chain connects TRBV2 to TRBJ2-3; TRBD2 agrees at 9 bases. The germline V gene encodes CDR1 SNHLY and CDR2 FYNNEI. There are 14 residues in the CDR3. V lost 4 bases, J lost 4 bases, and 3 bases stayed unmatched. The CDR3 DNA reads as TGTGCCAGCAGTGTGACTAGCGGTGCAGATACGCAGTATTTT. This encodes CASSVTSGADTQYF.

This chain links TRBV11-1 with TRBJ2-1; perhaps TRBD2 as D (5 bases). This CDR3 has 15 residues. Trimming removed 1 base at V and 4 bases at J, with 11 bases between. The germline gives CDR1 SGHAT, CDR2 FQDESV (reference sequence). The CDR3 DNA follows: TGTGCCAGCAGCTTAGTGGGAGTAAATTACAATGAGCAGTTCTTC. It is translated as CASSLVGVNYNEQFF.

This clone was seen only once. The chain uses TRBV5-7 and TRBJ1-4; 8 nucleotides line up with TRBD1. TRBV5-7 is sorted into the ORF group, with uncertain function. V gave up 0 bases and J gave up 4 bases; unmatched junction bases: 2. The CDR3 covers 15 residues. The CDR3 region has the DNA TGTGCCAGCAGCTTGGGGACAGGGTGTAATGAAAAACTGTTTTTT. Protein product: CASSLGTGCNEKLFF.

J is TRBJ2-7 and V is TRBV7-9, with 7 positions matching TRBD1. J lost 4 bases, V lost 4 bases, and 19 bases had no gene match. This CDR3 contains 18 residues. Germline V gene sequence: CDR1 SEHNR, CDR2 FQNEAQ (reference sequence). CDR3 in amino acids: CASSSGRNTGARDYEQYF. The CDR3 bases are TGTGCCAGCAGCTCCGGACGGAATACAGGGGCGAGGGATTACGAGCAGTACTTC. The whole variable domain, remainder taken from reference TRBV7-9 and TRBJ2-7, is DTGVSQNPRHKITKRGQNVTFRCDPISEHNRLYWYRQTLGQGPEFLTYFQNEAQLEKSRLLSDRFSAERPKGSFSTLEIQRTEQGDSAMYLCASSSGRNTGARDYEQYFGPGTRLTVT.

The chain joins TRBV7-3 to TRBJ2-1; D perhaps matches TRBD2 (5 bases). Germline assignment: CDR1 SGHTA and CDR2 FQGTGA. V lost 5 bases and J 7 bases, leaving 9 bases between the germline ends. The CDR3 is made up of 12 amino acids. The DNA of the CDR3 is TGTGCCAGCAGCCCTGGCGGGAATGAGCAGTTCTTC. Residues: CASSPGGNEQFF.

This sequence joins TRBV28 and TRBJ2-7; 9 bases agree with TRBD1. Trimming removed 3 bases from V and 0 bases from J; junction bases left unmatched: 9. The CDR3 runs to 17 residues. From germline, CDR1 is MDHEN and CDR2 SYDVKM. CDR3 residues: CASSFGTGFLSSYEQYF. For the CDR3, the DNA is TGTGCCAGCAGTTTCGGGACAGGGTTCCTCTCCTCCTACGAGCAGTACTTC.

This sequence joins TRBV7-2 and TRBJ1-4; 11 nucleotides match TRBD1. V trimming: 5 bases; J trimming: 6 bases; junction bases outside the gene matches: 5. The germline V gene has CDR1 SGHTA and CDR2 FQGNSA. This CDR3 is 15 amino acids long. CDR3 bases: TGTGCCAGCAGCCCGGACAGGGGGCGTTATGAAAAACTGTTTTTT. It specifies CASSPDRGRYEKLFF.